The rows below give T cell receptor beta chains drawn from one sample of a study of blood T cell repertoires in COVID-19. The protocol was immunoSEQ multiplex PCR, while the TCRdb copy is restricted to in-frame clones and leaves out a portion. The repertoire holds under 450,000 clones, with over 65% as singletons. The sample comprised peripheral blood. These receptors were collected from a human donor with acute or convalescent COVID-19. The donor label of this sample is uncertain. Each CDR3 is given with its conserved first and last residue. A D gene is named only where the DNA matches it firmly. Only part of the rows carry a size: once, few, many, or a class if the clone is expanded.

.	TRBJ2-5	.	TRBV29-1	TGCAGCGTTGAAGGGCTAGTCCAAGAGACCCAGTACTTC	CSVEGLVQETQYF
.	TRBJ2-7	TRBD1	TRBV25-1	TGTGCCAGCAGTGAGACAGGGGCGCCCATCTACGAGCAGTACTTC	CASSETGAPIYEQYF
few	TRBJ2-7	.	TRBV7-9	TGTGCCAGCAGACCTTCCGTCAGCTCCTACGAGCAGTACTTC	CASRPSVSSYEQYF
.	TRBJ1-1	TRBD1	TRBV18	TGTGCCAGCTCACCAGGACAGGAGAACACTGAAGCTTTCTTT	CASSPGQENTEAFF
.	TRBJ1-1	.	TRBV7-9	TGTGCCAGCAGCGTTGACAGGCGGAACACTGAAGCTTTCTTT	CASSVDRRNTEAFF
.	TRBJ1-5	.	TRBV19	TGTGCCAGTAGTGCCCGGACAGTTAATCAGCCCCAGCATTTT	CASSARTVNQPQHF
.	TRBJ2-3	.	TRBV12-5	TGTGCTAGTGGTTTGGTAGCGTTTTTGGATCCACAAGAGTATTTT	CASGLVAFLDPQEYF
.	TRBJ1-2	TRBD1	TRBV12-3/TRBV12-4	TGTGCCAGCAGTAGACAGGGGAACTATGGCTACACCTTC	CASSRQGNYGYTF
.	TRBJ2-6	.	TRBV2	TGTGCCAGCTCGGGGAGCTCTGGGGCCAACGTCCTGACTTTC	CASSGSSGANVLTF
few	TRBJ2-2	.	TRBV18	TGTGCCAGCTCACCACTGTTAGACACCGGGGAGCTGTTTTTT	CASSPLLDTGELFF